These 25 T cell receptor beta chains originate from one sample sequenced in a study of T cell responses to AZD1222 COVID-19 vaccine. The assay was immunoSEQ multiplex PCR, and TCRdb's table has in-frame clones only and misses some. The data contain 150,000 to 200,000 clones, around 94% of them singletons. The specimen was peripheral blood, collected 28 days after the second AZD1222 dose. All receptors come from an adult who received the AZD1222 COVID-19 vaccine.

The chain has TRBV5-1 and TRBJ2-7, with D perhaps matching TRBD1 (7 bases). The V and J ends lost 0 bases and 3 bases respectively, with 10 bases between them. The CDR3 is 14 residues long. Germline lookup yields CDR1 SGHRS and CDR2 YFSETQ. The CDR3 sequence: CASSLGRGHYEQYF. The CDR3 DNA sequence: TGCGCCAGCAGCTTGGGGAGGGGGCACTACGAGCAGTACTTC.

The chain uses TRBV30 and TRBJ1-5; D gene ambiguous. Trimming left V 1 base short and J 2 bases short, with 9 bases between. This CDR3 spans 14 amino acids. Germline V gene sequence: CDR1 GTSNPN, CDR2 SVGIG (reference sequence). CDR3 residues: CAWSGPTRNQPQHF. CDR3 bases: TGTGCCTGGAGTGGGCCGACCCGCAATCAGCCCCAGCATTTT.

The sample holds one count of this clone. The rearrangement links TRBV2 to TRBJ2-2; tentatively, D is TRBD2 (6 bases). The CDR3 extends over 18 amino acids. The V gene lost 5 bases and the J gene lost 7 bases, with 26 bases spanning the gap. Germline CDR1 SNHLY, CDR2 FYNNEI. The CDR3 DNA reads TGTGCCAGCAGTAAGGGTGCCACTAGCAGTTTTCGTGGCGGGGAGCTGTTTTTT. Protein product: CASSKGATSSFRGGELFF.

V and J are TRBV14 and TRBJ1-2; 7 bases are a match to TRBD1. J was trimmed by 4 bases and V by 1 base; bases with no gene match: 3. Germline CDR1 is SGHDN and CDR2 is FVKESK. This CDR3 is built from 14 residues. The DNA for the CDR3 is TGTGCCAGCAGCCAAGGACAGGGAAGCTATGGCTACACCTTC. Translation: CASSQGQGSYGYTF.

This clone was seen more than once but under ten times. The gene calls are TRBV6-5 and TRBJ1-5; a weak D match, TRBD1 (6 bases). CDR1 is MNHEY, CDR2 SVGAGI, per germline. This CDR3 is built from 14 residues. Trimming took 0 bases from V and 7 from J, leaving 10 bases between them. This CDR3 reads CASSYSGGTQPQHF. CDR3 in DNA: TGTGCCAGCAGTTACTCAGGGGGGACACAGCCCCAGCATTTT.

The DNA for the CDR3 is TGCGCCAGCAGCTTGGGGGGACTAGCCTACGAGCAGTACTTC. Protein sequence: CASSLGGLAYEQYF. This chain uses TRBV5-1 with TRBJ2-7; 8 positions agree with TRBD2. The length of the CDR3 is 14 residues. The J segment lost 2 bases and the V segment lost 0 bases, leaving 1 base of the junction unmatched. From germline, CDR1 is SGHRS and CDR2 YFSETQ.

The chain links TRBV3-1 (or the pseudogene TRBV3-2) to TRBJ2-7, with no clear D. The V gene's germline CDR1 is LGHDT and CDR2 YNNKEL (reference sequence). Trimming stripped 1 base from V and 1 base from J, with 8 bases between. This CDR3 spans 14 amino acids. CDR3 nucleotide sequence: TGTGCCAGCAGCCAAGCGCGCGCTTCCTACGAGCAGTACTTC. Encoded protein: CASSQARASYEQYF.

The chain combines TRBV13 with TRBJ1-3; 7 bases are a match to TRBD1. Germline loops: CDR1 PRHDT, CDR2 FYEKMQ (reference sequence). The CDR3 totals 12 residues. V gave up 5 bases and J gave up 7 bases; unmatched junction bases: 2. The CDR3 nucleotides are TGTGCCAGCAGCGTGACAGGGAACACCATATATTTT. Amino acid sequence: CASSVTGNTIYF.

This chain joins TRBV5-1 and TRBJ1-5, with D uncertain. CDR3 length: 14 residues. V dropped 4 bases and J dropped 3 bases, with 11 bases sitting between them. Germline CDR1 is SGHRS and CDR2 is YFSETQ. The CDR3 coding sequence is TGCGCCAGCAGCATCGGCCTCTTCAATCAGCCCCAGCATTTT. Its translation: CASSIGLFNQPQHF. The whole variable domain, filled in from reference TRBV5-1 and TRBJ1-5, reads KAGVTQTPRYLIKTRGQQVTLSCSPISGHRSVSWYQQTPGQGLQFLFEYFSETQRNKGNFPGRFSGRQFSNSRSEMNVSTLELGDSALYLCASSIGLFNQPQHFGDGTRLSIL.

V usage is TRBV27 and J usage is TRBJ1-1; D unresolved. Trimming removed 4 bases from V and 1 base from J, with 7 bases in between. Germline values: CDR1 MNHEY, CDR2 SMNVEV (reference sequence). The length of the CDR3 is 13 residues. The CDR3 bases are TGTGCCAGCAGTTCACCTACGAACACTGAAGCTTTCTTT. Translating gives CASSSPTNTEAFF.

The count of this clone is one. V usage is TRBV5-1 and J usage is TRBJ1-2; D is perhaps TRBD1 (6 bases). CDR3 length: 13 amino acids. Per the germline V gene, CDR1 is SGHRS and CDR2 is YFSETQ. V was trimmed by 4 bases and J by 6 bases, leaving 13 bases between them. In nucleotides, the CDR3 is TGCGCCAGCAGCACTCCGGGGGCAGATGGCTACACCTTC. This encodes CASSTPGADGYTF.

The gene calls are TRBV27 and TRBJ1-1; no clear D. The CDR3 covers 14 residues. Germline assignment: CDR1 MNHEY and CDR2 SMNVEV (reference sequence). V gave up 4 bases and J gave up 1 base, with 10 bases separating them. In DNA, the CDR3 is TGTGCCAGCAGTTCCATCCAGCGGAACACTGAAGCTTTCTTT. Translation: CASSSIQRNTEAFF.

The count of this clone is one. The chain has TRBV18 and TRBJ2-7; D not certain. This CDR3 is built from 13 residues. V gave up 6 bases and J gave up 3 bases, with 12 bases separating them. CDR1 and CDR2 from the germline V gene are KGHSH and LQKENI. Written as DNA, the CDR3 is TGTGCCAGCTCGCCGATGGGATACTACGAGCAGTACTTC. It codes for CASSPMGYYEQYF.

V and J are TRBV7-9 and TRBJ1-3; D unresolved. CDR1 is SEHNR and CDR2 is FQNEAQ in the germline V gene (reference sequence). There are 16 residues in the CDR3. Between the trimmed V and J ends, which lost 6 bases and 7 bases, there was a span of 22 bases. The CDR3 loop reads CASRLISSVQANTIYF. The CDR3, as DNA: TGTGCCAGCAGGCTGATAAGTTCGGTGCAGGCTAACACCATATATTTT.

This chain joins TRBV6-5 and TRBJ2-1; D is tentatively TRBD1 or TRBD2 (5 bases each). V was trimmed by 0 bases and J by 8 bases, leaving 17 bases between them. The CDR3 totals 16 residues. Germline values: CDR1 MNHEY, CDR2 SVGAGI. The CDR3 loop reads CASSYSGNSLGDEQFF. For the CDR3, the DNA is TGTGCCAGCAGTTACTCTGGCAATTCGTTGGGGGATGAGCAGTTCTTC.

V usage is TRBV10-3 and J usage is TRBJ2-7; possible D gene TRBD2, 6 bases. The germline CDR1 and CDR2 sequences are ENHRY and SYGVKD. V dropped 1 base and J dropped 0 bases, with 16 bases sitting between them. The CDR3 length is 17 residues. This CDR3 is CAISEFVDGGSSYEQYF. The CDR3 DNA follows: TGTGCCATCAGTGAGTTCGTTGACGGGGGTAGCTCCTACGAGCAGTACTTC.

The rearrangement joins TRBV2 to TRBJ1-2, with 7 bases fitting TRBD1. V was clipped by 2 bases and J by 1 base; unmatched bases: 7. The CDR3 spans 16 residues. Per germline, CDR1 SNHLY and CDR2 FYNNEI. CDR3 coding DNA: TGTGCCAGCAGTGAACGGGGGACAGCATTTAACTATGGCTACACCTTC. Its translation is CASSERGTAFNYGYTF.

In nucleotides, the CDR3 is TGTGCCAGCAGTTCCCCACAGGGGAATCAGCCCCAGCATTTT. This translates into CASSSPQGNQPQHF. The rearrangement joins TRBV28 to TRBJ1-5, with TRBD1 matching over 7 bases. J lost 4 bases, V lost 4 bases, and 4 bases had no gene match. Per germline, CDR1 MDHEN and CDR2 SYDVKM. The CDR3 contains 14 residues.

The chain joins TRBV6-5 to TRBJ2-2, with D possibly matching TRBD1 (6 bases). The germline V gene encodes CDR1 MNHEY and CDR2 SVGAGI. The V end lost 5 bases, the J end lost 2 bases, and 12 bases lay between the germline ends. This CDR3 contains 15 residues. The CDR3 coding sequence is TGTGCCAGCAGTAACCGGGACACCAACACCGGGGAGCTGTTTTTT. Residues: CASSNRDTNTGELFF.

The chain uses TRBV19 and TRBJ2-3; the match to TRBD2 covers 7 bases. V shed 11 bases and J 2 bases; nucleotides not matched to a gene: 7. This CDR3 spans 13 amino acids. The germline CDR1 and CDR2 sequences are LNHDA and SQIVND (reference sequence). In DNA, the CDR3 is TGTGCCTCCGCGGGGAGGGTCACAGATACGCAGTATTTT. Translation gives CASAGRVTDTQYF.

The chain uses TRBV7-9 and TRBJ2-1, with 7 bases identical to TRBD1. There are 11 residues in the CDR3. V trimming: 4 bases; J trimming: 11 bases; junction bases outside the gene matches: 2. Germline CDR1 SEHNR, CDR2 FQNEAQ (reference sequence). CDR3 coding DNA: TGTGCCAGCAGCTCGGACAGGAAGCAGTTCTTC. Translated, it gives CASSSDRKQFF.

This rearrangement joins TRBV11-2 to TRBJ2-7, with a possible D match to TRBD1 (7 bases). The CDR3 spans 15 residues. Germline CDR1 SGHAT, CDR2 FQNNGV. Between the trimmed V and J ends, which lost 6 bases and 3 bases, there was a span of 18 bases. CDR3 residues: CASSSLRGQSYEQYF. The CDR3 coding sequence is TGTGCCAGCAGTTCCCTGCGGGGACAGAGCTACGAGCAGTACTTC.

The CDR3 sequence: CASRLAGGHNEQFF. For the CDR3, the DNA is TGTGCCAGCAGACTAGCGGGGGGACACAATGAGCAGTTCTTC. The chain uses TRBV6-5 and TRBJ2-1; TRBD2 matches 12 bases. The CDR3 is 14 amino acids. The V segment lost 6 bases and the J segment 5 bases; nucleotides outside the gene matches: 2. Germline CDR1 reads MNHEY; CDR2 reads SVGAGI.

This clone was observed a single time. The DNA for the CDR3 is TGTGCCAGCAGTGTCGGGACACTACGTTTCGAGCTGTTTTTT. It yields the protein CASSVGTLRFELFF. The chain couples TRBV27 to TRBJ2-2; a possible D gene is TRBD1 (6 bases). The CDR3 loop spans 14 amino acids. Per germline, CDR1 MNHEY and CDR2 SMNVEV (reference sequence). The germline V and J ends were trimmed by 5 bases and 11 bases, with 18 bases remaining between them.

The rearrangement uses TRBV4-3 and TRBJ2-7; D tentatively fits TRBD1 or TRBD2 (6 bases each). This CDR3 region has 15 residues. Germline lookup yields CDR1 LGHNA and CDR2 YSLEER. The V gene lost 1 base and the J gene lost 3 bases, with 13 bases spanning the gap. As DNA, the CDR3 is TGCGCCAGCAGCCAAGTAGGAGGGGGGATCTACGAGCAGTACTTC. Translated: CASSQVGGGIYEQYF.